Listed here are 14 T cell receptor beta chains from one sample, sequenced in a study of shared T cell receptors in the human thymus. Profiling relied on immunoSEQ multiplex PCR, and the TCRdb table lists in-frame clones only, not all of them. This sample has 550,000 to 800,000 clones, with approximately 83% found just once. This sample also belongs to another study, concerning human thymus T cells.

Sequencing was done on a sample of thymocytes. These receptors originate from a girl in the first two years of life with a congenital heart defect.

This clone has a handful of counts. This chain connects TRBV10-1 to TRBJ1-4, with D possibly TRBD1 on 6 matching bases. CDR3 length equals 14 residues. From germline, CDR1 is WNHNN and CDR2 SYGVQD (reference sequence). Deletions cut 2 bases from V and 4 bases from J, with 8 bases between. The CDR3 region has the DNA TGCGCCAGCAGTGAGGGGGGCCGTAATGAAAAACTGTTTTTT. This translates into CASSEGGRNEKLFF.

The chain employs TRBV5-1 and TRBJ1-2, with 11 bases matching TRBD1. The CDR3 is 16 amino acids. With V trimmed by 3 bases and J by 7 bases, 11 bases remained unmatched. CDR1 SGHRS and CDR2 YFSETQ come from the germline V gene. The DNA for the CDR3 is TGCGCCAGCAGCTCATCCGCAGGACAGGGGGCAGGTGGCTACACCTTC. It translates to CASSSSAGQGAGGYTF.

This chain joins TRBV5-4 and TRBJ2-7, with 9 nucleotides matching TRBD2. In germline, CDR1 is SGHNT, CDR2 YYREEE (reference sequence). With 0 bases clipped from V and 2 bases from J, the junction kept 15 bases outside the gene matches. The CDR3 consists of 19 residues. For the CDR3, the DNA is TGTGCCAGCAGCTTGGCCGGGACAGTTGATCTAGCGGGGACCTACGAGCAGTACTTC. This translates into CASSLAGTVDLAGTYEQYF.

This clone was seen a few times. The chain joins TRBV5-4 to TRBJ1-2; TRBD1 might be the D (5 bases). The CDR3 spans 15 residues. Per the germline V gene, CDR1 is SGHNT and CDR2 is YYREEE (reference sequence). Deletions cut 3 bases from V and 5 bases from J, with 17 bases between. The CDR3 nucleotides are TGTGCCAGCAGCTCTTTCAGACAGAGCCTGTATGGCTACACCTTC. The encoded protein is CASSSFRQSLYGYTF.

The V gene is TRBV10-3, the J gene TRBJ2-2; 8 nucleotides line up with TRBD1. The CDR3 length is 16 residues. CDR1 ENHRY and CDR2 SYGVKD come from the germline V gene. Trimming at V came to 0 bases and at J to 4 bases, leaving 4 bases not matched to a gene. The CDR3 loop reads CAISESHRGSTGELFF. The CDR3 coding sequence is TGTGCCATCAGTGAGTCCCACAGGGGGAGCACCGGGGAGCTGTTTTTT.

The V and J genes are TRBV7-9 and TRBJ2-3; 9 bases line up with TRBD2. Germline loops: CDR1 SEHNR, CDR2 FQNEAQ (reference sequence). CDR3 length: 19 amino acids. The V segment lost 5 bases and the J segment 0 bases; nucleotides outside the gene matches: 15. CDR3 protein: CASSRSPPSSGESTDTQYF. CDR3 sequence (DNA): TGTGCCAGCAGCCGAAGCCCCCCGTCTAGCGGGGAAAGCACAGATACGCAGTATTTT.

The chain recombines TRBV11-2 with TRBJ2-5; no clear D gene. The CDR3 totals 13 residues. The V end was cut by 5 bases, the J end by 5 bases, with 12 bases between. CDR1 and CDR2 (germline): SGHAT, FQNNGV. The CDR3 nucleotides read TGTGCCAGCAGCCACCGGGTTTCGGAGACCCAGTACTTC. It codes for CASSHRVSETQYF. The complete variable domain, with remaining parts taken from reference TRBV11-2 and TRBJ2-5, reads EAGVAQSPRYKIIEKRQSVAFWCNPISGHATLYWYQQILGQGPKLLIQFQNNGVVDDSQLPKDRFSAERLKGVDSTLKIQPAKLEDSAVYLCASSHRVSETQYFGPGTRLLVL.

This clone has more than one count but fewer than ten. The CDR3: CASSPWRAAEEYGYTF. The DNA for the CDR3 is TGCGCCAGCAGCCCGTGGAGGGCCGCGGAGGAATACGGCTACACCTTC. The chain uses TRBV5-1 and TRBJ1-2, with D uncertain. Germline loops: CDR1 SGHRS, CDR2 YFSETQ. V lost 4 bases to trimming and J lost 8 bases, with 24 bases between them. This CDR3 is 16 amino acids long.

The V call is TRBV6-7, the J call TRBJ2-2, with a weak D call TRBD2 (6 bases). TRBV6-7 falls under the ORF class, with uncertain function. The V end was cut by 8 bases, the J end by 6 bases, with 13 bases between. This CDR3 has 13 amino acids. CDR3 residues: CASGGQEAGELFF. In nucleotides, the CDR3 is TGTGCCAGCGGAGGGCAGGAGGCCGGGGAGCTGTTTTTT.

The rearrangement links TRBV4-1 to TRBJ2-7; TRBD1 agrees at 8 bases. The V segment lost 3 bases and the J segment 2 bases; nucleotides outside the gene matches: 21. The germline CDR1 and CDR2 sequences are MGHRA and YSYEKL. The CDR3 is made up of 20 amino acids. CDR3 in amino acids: CASSHFYRGSRMPPPYEQYF. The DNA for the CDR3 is TGCGCCAGCAGCCATTTTTACAGGGGGTCCCGGATGCCACCACCCTACGAGCAGTACTTC.

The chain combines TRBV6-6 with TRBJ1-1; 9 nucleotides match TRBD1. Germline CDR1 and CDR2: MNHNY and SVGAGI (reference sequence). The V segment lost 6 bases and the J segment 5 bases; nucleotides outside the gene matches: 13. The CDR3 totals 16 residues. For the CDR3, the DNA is TGTGCCAGCAGCTTAAACAGGGGGCGAGAGGTGACTGAAGCTTTCTTT. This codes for CASSLNRGREVTEAFF.

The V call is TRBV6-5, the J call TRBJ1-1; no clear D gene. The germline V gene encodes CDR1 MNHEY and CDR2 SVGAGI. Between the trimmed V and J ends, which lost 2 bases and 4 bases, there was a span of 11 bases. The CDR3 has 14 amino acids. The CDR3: CASSYVWRGTEAFF. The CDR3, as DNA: TGTGCCAGCAGTTACGTATGGCGAGGCACTGAAGCTTTCTTT.

The CDR3 is CASSRLCKGGGNNQPQHF. CDR3 DNA: TGTGCCAGCAGCCGTTTGTGTAAGGGTGGAGGGAACAATCAGCCCCAGCATTTT. The V gene is TRBV16, the J gene TRBJ1-5; D gene ambiguous. This CDR3 comprises 18 residues. The V and J ends lost 4 bases and 3 bases respectively, with 22 bases between them. Per the germline V gene, CDR1 is KGHSY and CDR2 is FQNENV.

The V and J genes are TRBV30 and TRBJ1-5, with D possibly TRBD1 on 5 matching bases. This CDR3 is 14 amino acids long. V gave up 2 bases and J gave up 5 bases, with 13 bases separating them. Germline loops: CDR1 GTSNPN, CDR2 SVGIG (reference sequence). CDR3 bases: TGTGCCTGGAGTATCAGGGCGACAGATCAGCCCCAGCATTTT. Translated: CAWSIRATDQPQHF.